Presented here are 14 T cell receptor beta chains from one specimen sequenced in a study of CD8 T cells in Susac syndrome (dated by TCRdb to between 2018 and 2020). Receptor libraries were prepared by the immunoSEQ multiplex PCR assay. RNA was extracted using the RNeasy kit, and roughly 0.5 to 1 microgram was reverse transcribed with random hexamers. TCRdb ran its own pipeline on the public reads, namely fastp trimming at Q25 and MiXCR clone calling, and kept in-frame beta chains. Rows with a matching CDR3 protein are joined into one entry that keeps the most common DNA and genes. For this sample the table gives around 150,000 distinct CDR3 sequences, of which around 96% were detected only once. 0.13% to 0.15% of the sample lies in the top ten. Sequenced material: CD4+ T cells from PBMCs. These receptor sequences come from a human donor in good health.

V is TRBV29-1 and J is TRBJ1-5, with TRBD1 as a possible D gene (5 bases). The CDR3 runs to 12 residues. Deletions cut 6 bases from V and 0 bases from J, with 6 bases between. The germline V gene encodes CDR1 SQVTM and CDR2 ANQGSEA. The CDR3 spells CSVQGSNQPQHF. The CDR3 DNA reads as TGCAGCGTCCAGGGTAGCAATCAGCCCCAGCATTTT.

The rearrangement links TRBV9 to TRBJ2-1; D may be TRBD2 (6 bases). This CDR3 spans 16 amino acids. Germline values: CDR1 SGDLS, CDR2 YYNGEE. Deletions cut 3 bases from V and 3 bases from J, with 16 bases between. The CDR3 loop is CASSAAGPGVYNEQFF. CDR3 DNA sequence: TGTGCCAGCAGCGCCGCGGGTCCGGGAGTCTACAATGAGCAGTTCTTC.

The CDR3 is CATSREGRRTDTQYF. CDR3 bases: TGTGCCACCAGCAGAGAGGGACGGCGCACAGATACGCAGTATTTT. V gene TRBV15 combines with J gene TRBJ2-3, with D tentatively TRBD1 or TRBD2 (5 bases each). Trimming removed 0 bases at V and 1 base at J, with 8 bases between. This CDR3 has 15 residues. Germline lookup yields CDR1 LNHNV and CDR2 YYDKDF (reference sequence). The full variable domain, in which reference TRBV15 and TRBJ2-3 provide the parts outside the CDR3, is DAMVIQNPRYQVTQFGKPVTLSCSQTLNHNVMYWYQQKSSQAPKLLFHYYDKDFNNEADTPDNFQSRRPNTSFCFLDIRSPGLGDTAMYLCATSREGRRTDTQYFGPGTRLTVL.

The chain recombines TRBV5-1 with TRBJ2-3; D uncertain. Germline V gene data show CDR1 as SGHRS and CDR2 as YFSETQ. There are 14 residues in the CDR3. Trimming pared 3 bases from V and 6 bases from J, leaving 14 bases between. CDR3 coding DNA: TGCGCCAGCAGCTCCCCGGTGGTTGGGGATACGCAGTATTTT. This codes for CASSSPVVGDTQYF.

The chain couples TRBV2 to TRBJ2-3; D not certain. The CDR3 is 13 residues long. Trimming removed 7 bases at V and 6 bases at J, with 14 bases between. Germline-derived CDR1 and CDR2 are SNHLY and FYNNEI. CDR3 in amino acids: CASITRLSDTQYF. CDR3 nucleotides: TGTGCCAGCATAACTCGCCTTTCCGATACGCAGTATTTT.

This clonotype showed up just once. The V call is TRBV20-1, the J call TRBJ2-7; TRBD1 agrees at 7 bases. Germline values: CDR1 DFQATT, CDR2 SNEGSKA (reference sequence). V dropped 4 bases and J dropped 2; count of bases not matched to a gene: 11. The length of the CDR3 is 15 residues. CDR3 sequence: CSANRQGRDPYEQYF. Written as DNA, the CDR3 is TGCAGTGCTAACAGACAGGGAAGAGATCCCTACGAGCAGTACTTC.

This chain links TRBV5-1 with TRBJ2-5; possible D gene TRBD2, 5 bases. The CDR3 runs 12 residues. V was cut by 4 bases and J by 7 bases, with 11 bases left in between. The germline V gene encodes CDR1 SGHRS and CDR2 YFSETQ. The CDR3 protein is CASSKDFGTQYF. CDR3 coding DNA: TGCGCCAGCAGCAAGGACTTCGGGACCCAGTACTTC.

The chain has TRBV15 and TRBJ2-5; D not certain. The CDR3 loop spans 12 amino acids. Trimming stripped 8 bases from V and 1 base from J, with 8 bases between. Germline CDR1 LNHNV, CDR2 YYDKDF (reference sequence). The CDR3 bases are TGTGCCACCTCCAAGTCCCAAGAGACCCAGTACTTC. Translation: CATSKSQETQYF.

The chain has TRBV29-1 and TRBJ2-1; either TRBD1 or TRBD2 may fit D (5 bases each). Trimming left V 7 bases short and J 9 bases short, with 22 bases between. Germline CDR1 SQVTM, CDR2 ANQGSEA. The CDR3 covers 14 residues. CDR3 sequence: CSDRPGAGYGEQFF. Here the CDR3 DNA reads TGCAGCGATAGACCCGGGGCAGGGTACGGTGAGCAGTTCTTC.

The chain carries TRBV19 and TRBJ2-1; TRBD1 or TRBD2 may be the D gene (6 bases each). Germline V CDR1 and CDR2: LNHDA, SQIVND (reference sequence). The V and J ends lost 9 bases and 1 base respectively, with 10 bases between them. The CDR3 extends over 13 amino acids. CDR3 loop: CASRGTSYNEQFF. DNA for the CDR3: TGTGCCAGCCGGGGGACATCCTACAATGAGCAGTTCTTC.

The chain uses TRBV4-2 and TRBJ1-2; tentatively, D is TRBD1 (5 bases). Per germline, CDR1 LGHNA and CDR2 YNFKEQ. The germline V and J ends were trimmed by 0 bases and 4 bases, with 12 bases remaining between them. This CDR3 region has 15 residues. For the CDR3, the DNA is TGTGCCAGCAGCCAAGATCAATATGACAGCTATGGCTACACCTTC. This gives the protein CASSQDQYDSYGYTF.

V gene TRBV12-3 or TRBV12-4 combines with J gene TRBJ2-3, with 7 bases fitting TRBD2. The V and J ends lost 5 bases and 4 bases, in that order; junction bases with no gene match: 3. This CDR3 has 13 residues. CDR3 sequence reads: CASSPGLADTQYF. The CDR3 nucleotides are TGTGCCAGCAGTCCCGGACTAGCAGATACGCAGTATTTT.

V usage is TRBV3-1 and J usage is TRBJ1-5, with D unresolved. Trimming stripped 8 bases from V and 2 bases from J, with 10 bases between. CDR3 size: 13 residues. Per germline, CDR1 LGHDT and CDR2 YNNKEL (reference sequence). CDR3 coding DNA: TGTGCCAGCTGCTCTGGCGGCAATCAGCCCCAGCATTTT. Its protein is CASCSGGNQPQHF.

The gene calls are TRBV6-6 and TRBJ2-1; tentatively, D is TRBD2 (5 bases). This CDR3 has 15 residues. The V end was cut by 3 bases, the J end by 6 bases, with 15 bases between. The germline V gene has CDR1 MNHNY and CDR2 SVGAGI (reference sequence). This CDR3 is CASSYERRLGNEQFF. In DNA form, the CDR3 reads TGTGCCAGCAGTTATGAGCGGAGATTAGGCAATGAGCAGTTCTTC.